The 20 T cell receptor beta chains below all came from one sample that was sequenced in a study of vaccination effects on CD4 cells after COVID-19. The assay was immunoSEQ multiplex PCR, and TCRdb's table has in-frame clones only and misses some. The table includes about 38,000 clones, around 70% detected once. The ViraFEST assay expanded antigen-specific CD4+ T cells with viral peptide pools before sequencing. Following culture for roughly 10 days, CD4+ T cells were isolated. Testing of the vaccine recipients showed negative nucleocapsid antibodies and no prior SARS-CoV-2 infection. These receptors have no known antigen. The sequenced sample was CD4+ T cells from PBMCs cultured with SARS-CoV-2 spike peptides, obtained before COVID-19 vaccination. The source is a human donor who received a COVID-19 vaccine.

The chain couples TRBV27 to TRBJ1-2, with 8 bases identical to TRBD1. The CDR3 totals 14 residues. The trim removed 6 bases at V and 7 bases at J, leaving 10 bases unmatched. Germline CDR1 reads MNHEY; CDR2 reads SMNVEV (reference sequence). The CDR3: CASSWSTGDTGYTF. As DNA, the CDR3 is TGTGCCAGCAGCTGGTCGACAGGGGATACTGGCTACACCTTC.

This chain links TRBV5-1 with TRBJ2-7, with 10 bases identical to TRBD2. V was clipped by 4 bases and J by 2 bases; unmatched bases: 12. This CDR3 is 17 amino acids long. In germline, CDR1 is SGHRS, CDR2 YFSETQ. The CDR3 coding sequence is TGCGCCAGCAGCGCCGGAATTGGACTAGCGGAACCCTACGAGCAGTACTTC. Amino acid sequence: CASSAGIGLAEPYEQYF.

The chain is built from TRBV11-2 and TRBJ2-1; 7 nucleotides align to TRBD2. This CDR3 contains 15 residues. With V trimmed by 1 base and J by 2 bases, 2 bases remained unmatched. CDR1 is SGHAT, CDR2 FQNNGV, per germline. DNA for the CDR3: TGTGCCAGCAGCTTAGGACTAGCCCCCTACAATGAGCAGTTCTTC. Its translation is CASSLGLAPYNEQFF.

Regarding this clone: An end of the junction differs from the germline gene, which may be a read error. The rearrangement uses TRBV15 and TRBJ2-1; 9 positions match TRBD2. The CDR3 totals 13 residues. CDR1 is LNHNV and CDR2 is YYDKDF in the germline V gene (reference sequence). The chain's CDR3 is CATSSSSGTVLLF. The CDR3 nucleotides are TGTGCCACCAGCTCCTCTAGCGGGACCGTGCTTCTCTTC.

The chain recombines TRBV7-9 with TRBJ2-7; D might be TRBD1 (6 bases). V was pared by 0 bases and J by 5 bases, with 11 bases between. Germline lookup yields CDR1 SEHNR and CDR2 FQNEAQ (reference sequence). This CDR3 contains 14 residues. The CDR3 sequence is CASSLAGGVHEQYF. Here the CDR3 DNA reads TGTGCCAGCAGCTTAGCAGGGGGAGTGCACGAGCAGTACTTC.

V is TRBV6-1 and J is TRBJ1-2; 8 nucleotides match TRBD1. Trimming cost V 3 bases and J 4 bases; bases outside gene matches: 1. Germline V gene sequence: CDR1 MNHNS, CDR2 SASEGT. The CDR3 covers 13 residues. In nucleotides, the CDR3 is TGTGCCAGCAGTGACAGGGGGCTCTATGGCTACACCTTC. Protein product: CASSDRGLYGYTF.

The gene calls are TRBV28 and TRBJ2-6; D gene unclear. The germline V gene encodes CDR1 MDHEN and CDR2 SYDVKM. The length of the CDR3 is 14 residues. Trimming shortened V by 3 bases and J by 3 bases, and 6 bases separated the two germline ends. DNA for the CDR3: TGTGCCAGCAGTTTGGAGAGTGGGGCCAACGTCCTGACTTTC. It encodes CASSLESGANVLTF.

The chain has TRBV3-1 (or the pseudogene TRBV3-2) and TRBJ2-1; no clear D. Germline V gives CDR1 LGHDT, CDR2 YNNKEL (reference sequence). The CDR3 length is 13 residues. V was pared by 0 bases and J by 12 bases, with 12 bases between. The CDR3 here is CASSQDPTLGQFF. The DNA of the CDR3 is TGTGCCAGCAGCCAAGATCCGACCCTAGGGCAGTTCTTC.

This CDR3 is CASQTQSSGNTIYF. For the CDR3, the DNA is TGTGCCAGCCAAACACAGAGCTCTGGAAACACCATATATTTT. The chain carries TRBV19 and TRBJ1-3; D not certain. This CDR3 comprises 14 residues. Trimming took off 9 bases at V and 0 bases at J, with 12 bases between the two ends. Germline assignment: CDR1 LNHDA and CDR2 SQIVND (reference sequence).

The chain recombines TRBV29-1 with TRBJ1-1; the D is unclear. The V gene's germline CDR1 is SQVTM and CDR2 ANQGSEA. Trimming removed 1 base from V and 6 bases from J, with 15 bases in between. CDR3 size: 14 residues. The CDR3 loop is CSVEGVARASEAFF. DNA for the CDR3: TGCAGCGTTGAAGGGGTGGCCAGAGCTTCTGAAGCTTTCTTT.

V and J are TRBV27 and TRBJ1-2, with 10 positions matching TRBD1. The V gene's germline CDR1 is MNHEY and CDR2 SMNVEV (reference sequence). Unmatched junction bases numbered 3, after V lost 2 bases and J lost 6 bases. This CDR3 spans 14 amino acids. The CDR3 DNA reads as TGTGCCAGCAGTTTAGACAGGGGGCGCGATGGCTACACCTTC. The encoded protein is CASSLDRGRDGYTF.

This chain joins TRBV2 and TRBJ1-5, with D tentatively TRBD1 (5 bases). The germline gives CDR1 SNHLY, CDR2 FYNNEI. Trimming removed 8 bases from V and 4 bases from J, with 15 bases in between. This CDR3 spans 14 amino acids. The CDR3 spells CASGRQNENQPQHF. The CDR3 bases are TGTGCCAGCGGCCGACAGAACGAGAATCAGCCCCAGCATTTT.

V gene TRBV12-3 or TRBV12-4 combines with J gene TRBJ1-1, with 8 bases identical to TRBD1. The V gene end was trimmed by 7 bases and the J gene end by 4 bases; junction bases not matched to a gene: 5. This CDR3 contains 13 residues. CDR3 in DNA: TGTGCCAGCACCAGAACAGGGGGCACTGAAGCTTTCTTT. It yields the protein CASTRTGGTEAFF.

This chain links TRBV19 with TRBJ1-5; D remains ambiguous. The V and J ends lost 6 bases and 4 bases respectively, with 10 bases between them. CDR1 LNHDA and CDR2 SQIVND come from the germline V gene (reference sequence). This CDR3 comprises 13 residues. DNA for the CDR3: TGTGCCAGTAGCGACCAGAGGAATCAGCCCCAGCATTTT. Translating it yields CASSDQRNQPQHF.

The J gene is TRBJ2-7, the V gene TRBV27; D may match TRBD1 or TRBD2 (5 bases each). V dropped 8 bases and J dropped 0 bases, with 14 bases sitting between them. Per the germline V gene, CDR1 is MNHEY and CDR2 is SMNVEV (reference sequence). The CDR3 is 14 amino acids. As DNA, the CDR3 is TGTGCCAGCCGGAAAGGGGACCTCTCCTACGAGCAGTACTTC. Its protein is CASRKGDLSYEQYF.

The chain is built from TRBV4-2 and TRBJ2-3; 10 bases line up with TRBD2. The CDR3 contains 18 residues. The J segment lost 4 bases and the V segment lost 0 bases, leaving 10 bases of the junction unmatched. The germline V gene encodes CDR1 LGHNA and CDR2 YNFKEQ. CDR3 coding DNA: TGTGCCAGCAGCCAAGATCCCCTTAGGAGCGGGGGGGCAGATACGCAGTATTTT. Translation: CASSQDPLRSGGADTQYF.

V is TRBV29-1 and J is TRBJ1-1, with 9 bases matching TRBD1. Trimming took 3 bases from V and 4 from J; bases not matched to a gene: 6. The CDR3 runs to 14 residues. Per the germline V gene, CDR1 is SQVTM and CDR2 is ANQGSEA. As DNA, the CDR3 is TGCAGCGTTGATGTGACAGGGGGGGTCACTGAAGCTTTCTTT. It codes for CSVDVTGGVTEAFF.

The rearrangement links TRBV6-5 to TRBJ1-1, with D perhaps TRBD1 (5 bases). Germline CDR1 and CDR2: MNHEY and SVGAGI. Trimming shortened V by 9 bases and J by 4 bases, and 15 bases separated the two germline ends. This CDR3 is built from 13 residues. The CDR3 DNA reads TGTGCCAGTACGGTGGGGCTTAGCACTGAAGCTTTCTTT. Amino acids: CASTVGLSTEAFF.

The V call is TRBV9, the J call TRBJ1-2; a weak D match, TRBD1 (6 bases). In germline, CDR1 is SGDLS, CDR2 YYNGEE. The length of the CDR3 is 15 residues. Between the trimmed V and J ends, which lost 4 bases and 4 bases, there was a span of 17 bases. CDR3 nucleotide sequence: TGTGCCAGCAGCACTCGACAGGACCCTGTCTATGGCTACACCTTC. Translating it yields CASSTRQDPVYGYTF.

J is TRBJ2-7 and V is TRBV21-1. TRBV21-1 is deemed a pseudogene. The CDR3 totals 14 residues. Here the CDR3 DNA reads TGTGCCAGCAGCCCCCTTGGGAAGTACTACGAGCAGTACTTC. Translated: CASSPLGKYYEQYF.